This passage covers 8 T cell receptor beta chains from one sample sequenced in a study of shared clonotypes between healthy human individuals. The method was immunoSEQ multiplex PCR; TCRdb's version includes in-frame clones alone and lacks a portion of them. Among a few million clones listed, 80% to 95% were seen once. Material: naive CD4+ T cells from PBMCs. Regarding subset: CD45RA+ positively selected. The receptor set was obtained from a man aged 18 to 30 in good health. Some clones in this sample may be carry-over from other donors' samples.

Points on this clone: In the same sample, other DNA sequences code for this CDR3. This rearrangement joins TRBV7-2 to TRBJ1-4; 7 bases are shared with TRBD1. The CDR3 sequence is 13 residues long. V was pared by 5 bases and J by 7 bases, with 4 bases of the junction left unmatched. Germline V gives CDR1 SGHTA, CDR2 FQGNSA. CDR3 protein: CASSLDRAEKLFF. The CDR3, as DNA: TGTGCCAGCAGCCTCGACAGGGCTGAAAAACTGTTTTTT.

This rearrangement joins TRBV19 to TRBJ2-7, with D hard to call. Looked up from germline, CDR1 is LNHDA and CDR2 is SQIVND (reference sequence). V was cut by 6 bases and J by 0 bases, with 12 bases left in between. CDR3 length: 14 amino acids. In nucleotides, the CDR3 is TGTGCCAGTAGCCCACATGACCGCTCCTACGAGCAGTACTTC. This gives the protein CASSPHDRSYEQYF.

The chain employs TRBV6-1 and TRBJ1-4; D call uncertain. Germline loops: CDR1 MNHNS, CDR2 SASEGT. Deletions cut 1 base from V and 8 bases from J, with 2 bases between. This CDR3 region has 11 residues. For the CDR3, the DNA is TGTGCCAGCAGTGAAGGAGAAAAACTGTTTTTT. It specifies CASSEGEKLFF.

The chain uses TRBV7-2 and TRBJ2-1; D is uncertain. V was trimmed by 5 bases and J by 6 bases, leaving 11 bases between them. Germline V gene sequence: CDR1 SGHTA, CDR2 FQGNSA. The CDR3 is 13 residues long. The CDR3 sequence is CASSAPPPNEQFF. The CDR3 coding sequence is TGTGCCAGCAGCGCCCCGCCACCCAATGAGCAGTTCTTC.

The rearrangement joins TRBV28 to TRBJ2-7, with 7 bases that match TRBD2. With V trimmed by 7 bases and J by 2 bases, 8 bases remained unmatched. Germline V lookup: CDR1 MDHEN, CDR2 SYDVKM. The CDR3 contains 14 residues. The DNA of the CDR3 is TGTGCCAGCAAGACACTAGCGAAAACCTACGAGCAGTACTTC. Its translation: CASKTLAKTYEQYF.

The genes are TRBV6-5 and TRBJ1-2; tentatively, D is TRBD1 (5 bases). Germline CDR1 and CDR2: MNHEY and SVGAGI. The CDR3 runs 13 residues. V was pared by 0 bases and J by 14 bases, with 16 bases between. The CDR3 here is CASSYSMVPGWTF. CDR3 bases: TGTGCCAGCAGTTACTCGATGGTGCCAGGGTGGACCTTC.

The rearrangement joins TRBV14 to TRBJ1-1; D may be TRBD1 (6 bases). CDR3 length: 15 residues. The germline V gene encodes CDR1 SGHDN and CDR2 FVKESK. V shed 0 bases and J shed 6 bases, with 14 bases lying between them. CDR3 protein: CASSQDLTGISEAFF. CDR3 DNA: TGTGCCAGCAGCCAAGATCTGACAGGAATTTCTGAAGCTTTCTTT.

The chain combines TRBV15 with TRBJ2-7, with 11 bases that match TRBD2. This CDR3 has 13 amino acids. Germline-derived CDR1 and CDR2 are LNHNV and YYDKDF (reference sequence). The ends lost 6 bases at V and 5 bases at J; junction bases unmatched: 3. The CDR3 is CATRTSGAHEQYF. CDR3 in DNA: TGTGCCACCAGGACTAGCGGGGCCCACGAGCAGTACTTC.